Below are 17 T cell receptor beta chains sequenced from a single sample in a study of CD8 T cells in Susac syndrome. When the RNA was reverse transcribed, random hexamers were used with an input of 0.5 to 1 ug. Each CDR3 protein is one row after TCRdb ran MiXCR on the immunoSEQ multiplex PCR reads. The data hold 71,000 or so distinct CDR3 sequences, with around 96% observed a single time. The source material was CD4+ T cells from PBMCs. These receptors all stem from a human donor with multiple sclerosis.

DNA for the CDR3: TGCAGTGCTCCAATACGAAGCACTGAAGCTTTCTTT. Residues: CSAPIRSTEAFF. J is TRBJ1-1 and V is TRBV20-1; D gene ambiguous. V shed 5 bases and J shed 4 bases, with 11 bases lying between them. Germline CDR1 and CDR2: DFQATT and SNEGSKA (reference sequence). This CDR3 has 12 amino acids.

This chain connects TRBV30 to TRBJ1-1; D gene uncertain. The CDR3 contains 15 residues. V shed 0 bases and J shed 2 bases, with 13 bases lying between them. Germline CDR1 and CDR2: GTSNPN and SVGIG (reference sequence). This CDR3 reads CAWSVLPISNTEAFF. As DNA, the CDR3 is TGTGCCTGGAGTGTCCTACCTATTTCAAACACTGAAGCTTTCTTT. Drawing the rest from reference TRBV30 and TRBJ1-1, the complete variable domain is SQTIHQWPATLVQPVGSPLSLECTVEGTSNPNLYWYRQAAGRGLQLLFYSVGIGQISSEVPQNLSASRPQDRQFILSSKKLLLSDSGFYLCAWSVLPISNTEAFFGQGTRLTVV.

This rearrangement joins TRBV3-1 to TRBJ1-3; D is uncertain. Between the trimmed V and J ends, which lost 4 bases and 0 bases, there was a span of 7 bases. The germline CDR1 and CDR2 sequences are LGHDT and YNNKEL (reference sequence). The CDR3 contains 14 residues. This chain's CDR3 is CASSLQYSGNTIYF. In DNA, the CDR3 is TGTGCCAGCAGCCTTCAGTACTCTGGAAACACCATATATTTT.

The chain combines TRBV2 with TRBJ2-1; 7 bases are a match to TRBD2. CDR1 and CDR2 (germline): SNHLY, FYNNEI. The trim removed 8 bases at V and 2 bases at J, leaving 6 bases unmatched. The CDR3 spans 14 residues. The CDR3: CASGRGIAYNEQFF. CDR3 nucleotides: TGTGCCAGCGGGCGGGGGATCGCCTACAATGAGCAGTTCTTC. Variable domain in full (rest from reference TRBV2 and TRBJ2-1): EPEVTQTPSHQVTQMGQEVILRCVPISNHLYFYWYRQILGQKVEFLVSFYNNEISEKSEIFDDQFSVERPDGSNFTLKIRSTKLEDSAMYFCASGRGIAYNEQFFGPGTRLTVL.

The chain employs TRBV15 and TRBJ2-2; D uncertain. From germline, CDR1 is LNHNV and CDR2 YYDKDF (reference sequence). Trimming shortened V by 1 base and J by 7 bases, and 4 bases separated the two germline ends. The CDR3 is made up of 12 amino acids. The CDR3 protein is CATSRGSGELFF. The CDR3, as DNA: TGTGCCACCAGCAGAGGTAGCGGGGAGCTGTTTTTT.

V usage is TRBV19 and J usage is TRBJ2-7; no definite D call. There are 12 residues in the CDR3. Per germline, CDR1 LNHDA and CDR2 SQIVND (reference sequence). Trimming left V 8 bases short and J 6 bases short, with 14 bases between. CDR3 protein: CASSGPKVEQYF. For the CDR3, the DNA is TGTGCCAGTTCCGGACCGAAGGTCGAGCAGTACTTC.

J is TRBJ1-2 and V is TRBV2; D gene unclear. Germline V lookup: CDR1 SNHLY, CDR2 FYNNEI. CDR3 length equals 13 residues. Trimming removed 2 bases from V and 7 bases from J, with 11 bases in between. The CDR3 nucleotides read TGTGCCAGCAGTGAATCCCAGGTAGTTGGCTACACCTTC. It specifies CASSESQVVGYTF.

The gene calls are TRBV15 and TRBJ2-5; D is possibly TRBD1 (6 bases). Germline values: CDR1 LNHNV, CDR2 YYDKDF (reference sequence). This CDR3 has 15 residues. Trimming shortened V by 0 bases and J by 5 bases, and 13 bases separated the two germline ends. Written as DNA, the CDR3 is TGTGCCACCAGCAGAGATCAAGGGGGAGAGGAGACCCAGTACTTC. Protein: CATSRDQGGEETQYF.

The V call is TRBV3-1, the J call TRBJ1-5; perhaps TRBD1 as D (6 bases). Per the germline V gene, CDR1 is LGHDT and CDR2 is YNNKEL (reference sequence). This CDR3 region has 14 residues. Trimming took off 4 bases at V and 4 bases at J, with 11 bases between the two ends. DNA for the CDR3: TGTGCCAGCAGCCCCGGGACAAATAATCAGCCCCAGCATTTT. Amino acids: CASSPGTNNQPQHF. The full variable domain, in which reference TRBV3-1 and TRBJ1-5 provide the parts outside the CDR3, is DTAVSQTPKYLVTQMGNDKSIKCEQNLGHDTMYWYKQDSKKFLKIMFSYNNKELIINETVPNRFSPKSPDKAHLNLHINSLELGDSAVYFCASSPGTNNQPQHFGDGTRLSIL.

The chain employs TRBV7-9 and TRBJ2-7; tentative D call: TRBD2 (7 bases). Germline CDR1 SEHNR, CDR2 FQNEAQ (reference sequence). This CDR3 is 14 amino acids long. Deletions cut 5 bases from V and 3 bases from J, with 14 bases between. CDR3 sequence (DNA): TGTGCCAGCAGCGGGGGGGCGCGGGTCTACGAGCAGTACTTC. It is translated as CASSGGARVYEQYF.

The chain joins TRBV7-9 to TRBJ2-1, with 11 bases that match TRBD2. This CDR3 contains 15 residues. Losses at the gene ends were 4 bases for V and 4 bases for J; bases not matched to a gene: 3. Germline lookup yields CDR1 SEHNR and CDR2 FQNEAQ (reference sequence). CDR3 in amino acids: CASSSGTSGYNEQFF. The CDR3 coding sequence is TGTGCCAGCAGCTCCGGGACTAGCGGTTACAATGAGCAGTTCTTC.

This clonotype occurred once. V and J are TRBV5-1 and TRBJ1-1, with 7 bases matching TRBD1. The CDR3 covers 16 residues. V trimming: 2 bases; J trimming: 1 base; junction bases outside the gene matches: 8. The germline V gene encodes CDR1 SGHRS and CDR2 YFSETQ. The chain's CDR3 is CASSFPQGEGNTEAFF. CDR3 bases: TGCGCCAGCAGCTTTCCCCAGGGGGAGGGGAACACTGAAGCTTTCTTT.

The CDR3 here is CASSVGTSETYEQYF. In DNA form, the CDR3 reads TGTGCCAGCAGCGTTGGGACTAGCGAGACCTACGAGCAGTACTTC. The V and J genes are TRBV9 and TRBJ2-7; TRBD2 matches 10 bases. With 2 bases clipped from V and 2 bases from J, the junction kept 4 bases outside the gene matches. CDR3 size: 15 residues. Germline V gene sequence: CDR1 SGDLS, CDR2 YYNGEE.

This chain uses TRBV11-3 with TRBJ2-3, with D uncertain. Germline CDR1 SGHNT, CDR2 YENEEA. The CDR3 length is 14 residues. Trimming left V 1 base short and J 0 bases short, with 5 bases between. CDR3 coding DNA: TGTGCCAGCAGCTTAGTTTGGAGCACAGATACGCAGTATTTT. Its translation: CASSLVWSTDTQYF.

This chain links TRBV3-1 with TRBJ2-5; D call uncertain. This CDR3 contains 14 residues. Germline V gene data show CDR1 as LGHDT and CDR2 as YNNKEL (reference sequence). V lost 6 bases, J lost 1 base, and 12 bases lay in between. The CDR3 reads CASSAPGSQETQYF. In DNA, the CDR3 is TGTGCCAGCAGTGCACCGGGTTCCCAAGAGACCCAGTACTTC.

This clonotype came up once. The V call is TRBV7-9, the J call TRBJ1-6, with D unresolved. The germline V and J ends were trimmed by 5 bases and 0 bases, with 14 bases remaining between them. Germline V lookup: CDR1 SEHNR, CDR2 FQNEAQ (reference sequence). CDR3 length: 17 amino acids. CDR3 residues: CASSPLGGSSYNSPLHF. In DNA, the CDR3 is TGTGCCAGCAGCCCCCTTGGCGGGAGCTCCTATAATTCACCCCTCCACTTT.

The V call is TRBV3-1, the J call TRBJ1-2; no reliable D call. The germline V gene has CDR1 LGHDT and CDR2 YNNKEL (reference sequence). The CDR3 has 13 residues. The V and J ends lost 0 bases and 4 bases respectively, with 6 bases between them. CDR3 bases: TGTGCCAGCAGCCAAGATCGAGTCTATGGCTACACCTTC. Translation gives CASSQDRVYGYTF.